The rows below give T cell receptor beta chains drawn from one sample of a study of blood T cell repertoires in COVID-19. Repertoires were generated with immunoSEQ multiplex PCR, while TCRdb's copy carries only in-frame clones and drops some. The sample records 250,000 or so clones, around 86% being singletons. The source material was peripheral blood. These receptors came from a middle-aged woman who had recovered from COVID-19. Each CDR3 is given with its conserved first and last residue. The D gene is left open where the match is weak. Expanded clones are given a class, and other clones once, few, many or no size at all.

clone_size: NA
d_call: TRBD1
j_call: TRBJ1-1
v_call: TRBV5-4
cdr3_aa: CATSSGQGDTEAFF
cdr3_nt: TGTGCCACCTCTAGCGGACAGGGGGACACTGAAGCTTTCTTT

clone_size: NA
d_call: NA
j_call: TRBJ2-3
v_call: TRBV27
cdr3_aa: CASSLLPPPLDTQYF
cdr3_nt: TGTGCCAGCAGTTTATTGCCCCCCCCACTTGATACGCAGTATTTT

clone_size: NA
d_call: NA
j_call: TRBJ2-7
v_call: TRBV25-1
cdr3_aa: CASSGTGFRGEQYF
cdr3_nt: TGTGCCAGCAGTGGAACAGGGTTCAGAGGGGAGCAGTACTTC

clone_size: NA
d_call: NA
j_call: TRBJ1-2
v_call: TRBV5-4
cdr3_aa: CASSPPQGFGYGYTF
cdr3_nt: TGTGCCAGCAGCCCTCCACAGGGATTTGGCTATGGCTACACCTTC

clone_size: NA
d_call: TRBD1
j_call: TRBJ1-6
v_call: TRBV7-3
cdr3_aa: CASSLTWTGGSPLHF
cdr3_nt: TGTGCCAGCAGCTTGACCTGGACAGGGGGGTCACCCCTCCACTTT

clone_size: NA
d_call: TRBD1
j_call: TRBJ2-7
v_call: TRBV6-5
cdr3_aa: CASSRDRGYEQYF
cdr3_nt: TGTGCCAGCAGCCGGGACAGGGGTTACGAGCAGTACTTC

clone_size: NA
d_call: NA
j_call: TRBJ2-3
v_call: TRBV5-6
cdr3_aa: CASSLGGASTDTQYF
cdr3_nt: TGTGCCAGCAGCTTGGGTGGGGCGAGCACAGATACGCAGTATTTT

clone_size: NA
d_call: TRBD1
j_call: TRBJ1-1
v_call: TRBV19
cdr3_aa: CASSPRGTGNTEAFF
cdr3_nt: TGTGCCAGTAGTCCTCGCGGGACAGGGAACACTGAAGCTTTCTTT

clone_size: few
d_call: TRBD1
j_call: TRBJ2-1
v_call: TRBV19
cdr3_aa: CASSIDRRDREPYNEQFF
cdr3_nt: TGTGCCAGTAGTATAGACCGTCGCGACAGGGAACCCTACAATGAGCAGTTCTTC

clone_size: NA
d_call: TRBD1
j_call: TRBJ1-6
v_call: TRBV6-5
cdr3_aa: CASSYQGGNSPLHF
cdr3_nt: TGTGCCAGCAGTTATCAGGGGGGAAATTCACCCCTCCACTTT

clone_size: NA
d_call: TRBD2
j_call: TRBJ2-3
v_call: TRBV6-6
cdr3_aa: CASSRLATWSDTQYF
cdr3_nt: TGTGCCAGCAGTCGACTAGCTACGTGGTCAGATACGCAGTATTTT

clone_size: NA
d_call: NA
j_call: TRBJ2-2
v_call: TRBV9
cdr3_aa: CASSVGPRGANTGELFF
cdr3_nt: TGTGCCAGCAGCGTAGGCCCCAGGGGTGCGAACACCGGGGAGCTGTTTTTT

clone_size: NA
d_call: NA
j_call: TRBJ1-6
v_call: TRBV10-2
cdr3_aa: CASTPQVSNSPLHF
cdr3_nt: TGCGCCAGCACCCCCCAGGTCAGCAATTCACCCCTCCACTTT

clone_size: many
d_call: NA
j_call: TRBJ2-7
v_call: TRBV6-2/TRBV6-3
cdr3_aa: CASSSSSGNYEQYF
cdr3_nt: TGTGCCAGCAGTTCCTCCTCGGGAAACTACGAGCAGTACTTC

clone_size: NA
d_call: NA
j_call: TRBJ2-7
v_call: TRBV6-5
cdr3_aa: CASSRDKMGEQYF
cdr3_nt: TGTGCCAGCAGCCGGGACAAGATGGGCGAGCAGTACTTC

clone_size: few
d_call: NA
j_call: TRBJ1-6
v_call: TRBV9
cdr3_aa: CASSPLGGATLHF
cdr3_nt: TGTGCCAGCAGCCCTCTCGGGGGGGCCACCCTCCACTTT

clone_size: NA
d_call: NA
j_call: TRBJ1-1
v_call: TRBV5-1
cdr3_aa: CASSLVEGGTEAFF
cdr3_nt: TGCGCCAGCAGCTTGGTGGAGGGAGGCACTGAAGCTTTCTTT

clone_size: few
d_call: NA
j_call: TRBJ2-3
v_call: TRBV7-6
cdr3_aa: CASSPRGSGLTDTQYF
cdr3_nt: TGTGCCAGCAGCCCCCGGGGTAGCGGCCTCACAGATACGCAGTATTTT